These T cell receptor beta chains were read from a single sample in a study of cytotoxic CD8 clonotypes in ibrutinib-treated CLL. Using immunoSEQ multiplex PCR, the repertoire was profiled, and TCRdb retains in-frame clones only, with some absent. The sample records approximately 80,000 clones, roughly 86% being singletons. Source: PBMCs, taken before ibrutinib treatment. Receptors originate from a human donor with chronic lymphocytic leukemia. The CDR3 runs from the conserved cysteine through the conserved F or W. D genes are given only for firm matches. Size tells how often a clone was seen (once, few, many) or the class of an expanded clone, and some rows leave it out.

d_call,v_call,j_call,clone_size,cdr3_nt,cdr3_aa
TRBD1,TRBV14,TRBJ1-1,.,TGTGCCAGCAGCCGTCTAGACAGGGCAAACACTGAAGCTTTCTTT,CASSRLDRANTEAFF
.,TRBV5-1,TRBJ1-2,.,TGCGCCAGCAGCTTGGTGGGGGGTTACTATGGCTACACCTTC,CASSLVGGYYGYTF
.,TRBV28,TRBJ1-4,.,TGTGCCAGCAACTCCCAGGGGACTAATGAAAAACTGTTTTTT,CASNSQGTNEKLFF
.,TRBV6-5,TRBJ1-1,.,TGTGCCGGCAGTTCCTCTGGACGGGCGAACACTGAAGCTTTCTTT,CAGSSSGRANTEAFF
.,TRBV21-1,TRBJ2-7,.,TGTGCCAGCAGCAACCGGGGGGGCCCCGATCGCCTGAGGGAGCAGTACTTC,CASSNRGGPDRLREQYF
TRBD2,TRBV9,TRBJ2-3,.,TGTGCCAGCAGCATTGGGCGGGAGGGCCGAGGTACGCAGTATTTT,CASSIGREGRGTQYF
TRBD2,TRBV19,TRBJ2-7,.,TGTGCCAGTAGTATGGCCAGCGGGAGTTCTAGTTACGAGCAGTACTTC,CASSMASGSSSYEQYF
.,TRBV5-1,TRBJ1-3,.,TGCGCCAGCAGCTTTGGAGGTCAAAACACCATATATTTT,CASSFGGQNTIYF
.,TRBV11-3,TRBJ1-1,few,TGTGCCAGCAGCTTAGTACAGGGATCCGCAGCTTTCTTT,CASSLVQGSAAFF
.,TRBV4-1,TRBJ2-7,.,TGCGCCAGCAGCCACGATTACGACGAGCAGTACTTC,CASSHDYDEQYF
.,TRBV15,TRBJ1-1,.,TGTGCCACCAGCAGAGATCCCGGGGGTGAGTCTGAAGCTTTCTTT,CATSRDPGGESEAFF
.,TRBV7-2,TRBJ2-2,.,TGTGCCAGCAGCTTAGGGTTCAGTGGCGCCGGGGAGCTGTTTTTT,CASSLGFSGAGELFF
.,TRBV30,TRBJ1-4,.,TGTGCCTGGAGTTCGGGGCAGGGGATTAATGAAAAACTGTTTTTT,CAWSSGQGINEKLFF
.,TRBV5-1,TRBJ1-1,.,TGCGCCAGCAGCTTAAGCCCGAGGGTGGGCAGGGAATCTGAAGCTTTCTTT,CASSLSPRVGRESEAFF
.,TRBV11-3,TRBJ1-1,.,TGTGCCAGCAGCTTACAGTCAGGGAACACTGAAGCTTTCTTT,CASSLQSGNTEAFF
TRBD1,TRBV5-1,TRBJ1-5,.,TGCGCCAGCAGCGTAACGGGACAGAGCAATCAGCCCCAGCATTTT,CASSVTGQSNQPQHF
.,TRBV18,TRBJ2-7,.,TGTGCCAGCTCACCACGTTCTCAGGGCGGCGAGCAGTACTTC,CASSPRSQGGEQYF
.,TRBV7-3,TRBJ2-3,.,TGTGCCAGCAGCTCCCAGACCCTTGGGGGCACAGATACGCAGTATTTT,CASSSQTLGGTDTQYF
TRBD2,TRBV27,TRBJ2-7,.,TGTGCCAGCAGTCCGGGGAGACTAGCGGGAGACGAGCAGTACTTC,CASSPGRLAGDEQYF
.,TRBV7-3,TRBJ2-1,.,TGTGCCAGCAGCTTAATTCAGAGTTCCTACAATGAGCAGTTCTTC,CASSLIQSSYNEQFF
.,TRBV10-2,TRBJ1-2,.,TGCGCCAGCGGCGCTAATGCCTATGGCTACACCTTC,CASGANAYGYTF
.,TRBV6-6,TRBJ2-7,.,TGTGCCAGCAGTTCTATGACAGCCTCCTACGAGCAGTACTTC,CASSSMTASYEQYF
TRBD2,TRBV9,TRBJ2-2,.,TGTGCCAGCAGCGTAGCTACGGGCGGGAGGAACACCGGGGAGCTGTTTTTT,CASSVATGGRNTGELFF
.,TRBV11-3,TRBJ2-5,.,TGTGCCAGCAGCTTGACCCAAGAGACCCAGTACTTC,CASSLTQETQYF
TRBD1,TRBV11-3,TRBJ1-4,.,TGTGCCAGCAGCTGGGACAGCCCTAATGAAAAACTGTTTTTT,CASSWDSPNEKLFF
.,TRBV19,TRBJ1-5,.,TGTGCCAGTAGTATAAGCGGGGGGGATTATCCGCCCCAGCATTTT,CASSISGGDYPPQHF
.,TRBV7-2,TRBJ2-5,once,TGTGCCAGCAGCCTCGGAGGCATTCAAGAGACCCAGTACTTC,CASSLGGIQETQYF
.,TRBV5-1,TRBJ2-1,many,TGCGCCAGCAGCGCCGGGACGCCCGCCTCGGAGCAGTTCTTC,CASSAGTPASEQFF
.,TRBV7-2,TRBJ2-1,.,TGTGCCAGCAGCTTAATGAGCTCCTACAATGAGCAGTTCTTC,CASSLMSSYNEQFF
.,TRBV7-2,TRBJ1-4,.,TGTGCCAGCAGCTTACGAGGCCAGGGAGGGGAAAAACTGTTTTTT,CASSLRGQGGEKLFF
TRBD2,TRBV27,TRBJ2-7,.,TGTGCCAGCAGTCCCGGGCGGGAGGGGACCTACGAGCAGTACTTC,CASSPGREGTYEQYF
.,TRBV7-3,TRBJ2-1,once,TGTGCCAGCAGCTTAAGGGCCGAGGGGAGGGGGTTATATGGCAATGAGCAGTTCTTC,CASSLRAEGRGLYGNEQFF
.,TRBV7-6,TRBJ2-7,.,TGTGCCAGCAGCCCAGGCCCGGGACGCATTTTTCCGAAGCAGTACTTC,CASSPGPGRIFPKQYF
.,TRBV2,TRBJ2-1,.,TGTGCCAGCAGTGATCTCGCGGAAAGATCGCGCGATGAGCAGTTCTTC,CASSDLAERSRDEQFF
.,TRBV28,TRBJ1-4,.,TGTGCCAGCAGTGGCCAGGGGTTGACTAATGAAAAACTGTTTTTT,CASSGQGLTNEKLFF
.,TRBV28,TRBJ2-2,.,TGTGCCAGCAGTTTACTCTTCGGGACATCGAACACCGGGGAGCTGTTTTTT,CASSLLFGTSNTGELFF
.,TRBV7-9,TRBJ2-5,few,TGTGCCAGCAGCCCCCGGCAAGAGACCCAGTACTTC,CASSPRQETQYF
.,TRBV19,TRBJ2-2,.,TGTGCCAGTAGTTGGACGGGAGTTCCGAACACCGGGGAGCTGTTTTTT,CASSWTGVPNTGELFF
TRBD1,TRBV19,TRBJ1-1,.,TGTGCCAGTAGTGCGGACAGGGGGAGAACTGAAGCTTTCTTT,CASSADRGRTEAFF
.,TRBV7-3,TRBJ1-1,.,TGTGCCAGCAGCTTCGGCAGAACTGAAGCTTTCTTT,CASSFGRTEAFF
.,TRBV6-1,TRBJ1-5,.,TGTGCCAGCAGTGGAAATTTGGAGGAACCAAGCAATCAGCCCCAGCATTTT,CASSGNLEEPSNQPQHF
.,TRBV28,TRBJ1-1,.,TGTGCCAGCAGTGTCGTAAGGGTTAACACTGAAGCTTTCTTT,CASSVVRVNTEAFF
.,TRBV5-6,TRBJ1-4,.,TGTGCCAGCAGCTTGAATGGTTTCTCAAATGAAAAACTGTTTTTT,CASSLNGFSNEKLFF